The 27 T cell receptor beta chains below all came from one sample that was sequenced in a study of T-cell reconstitution after alpha-beta-depleted transplantation in children. The library targeted TCRbeta and was prepared with unique molecular identifiers. TCRdb independently ran MiXCR on the PCR reads; one entry per CDR3 protein. This table has more than 200,000 distinct CDR3 sequences, approximately 9.9% appearing once. Source: PBMCs from the stem cell graft donor, taken from the stem cell graft. These receptors were collected from a human donor who donated a stem cell graft to a child with SCID.

Many counts were recorded for this clonotype. The chain carries TRBV19 and TRBJ2-7, with D perhaps TRBD1 or TRBD2 (5 bases each). With 4 bases removed from V and 3 bases from J, the gap between germline ends came to 16 bases. The CDR3 loop spans 15 amino acids. Germline lookup yields CDR1 LNHDA and CDR2 SQIVND (reference sequence). The CDR3 region is CASSRVSGRVYEQYF. The CDR3 DNA reads TGTGCCAGTAGTAGAGTCTCGGGACGGGTCTACGAGCAGTACTTC.

V is TRBV10-3 and J is TRBJ2-1; D remains ambiguous. Germline V gene data show CDR1 as ENHRY and CDR2 as SYGVKD. Deletions cut 4 bases from V and 0 bases from J, with 10 bases between. The CDR3 length is 15 residues. The CDR3 is CAISVIESSYNEQFF. The CDR3 bases are TGTGCCATCAGTGTAATAGAAAGCTCCTACAATGAGCAGTTCTTC.

This clonotype was counted at least ten times. V gene TRBV6-1 combines with J gene TRBJ1-6; D gene ambiguous. Trimming left V 6 bases short and J 2 bases short, with 11 bases between. The CDR3 consists of 15 residues. CDR1 and CDR2 (germline): MNHNS, SASEGT. CDR3 coding DNA: TGTGCCAGCAGGCGGGAGGGCACCTATAATTCACCCCTCCACTTT. This encodes CASRREGTYNSPLHF.

This clonotype was seen more than once but under ten times. The rearrangement uses TRBV5-1 and TRBJ2-2; 8 positions match TRBD2. The germline V gene has CDR1 SGHRS and CDR2 YFSETQ. V dropped 0 bases and J dropped 7; count of bases not matched to a gene: 2. This CDR3 region has 14 residues. DNA of the CDR3: TGCGCCAGCAGCTTGGAAGCGGGGGTCGGGGAGCTGTTTTTT. Protein product: CASSLEAGVGELFF.

This clonotype was seen ten or more times. The chain is built from TRBV12-3 or TRBV12-4 and TRBJ2-5, with unresolved D. The germline V and J ends were trimmed by 0 bases and 3 bases, with 8 bases remaining between them. The CDR3 has 14 residues. The CDR3 region has the DNA TGTGCCAGCAGTTTAGCGGGCACAGAAGAGACCCAGTACTTC. It translates to CASSLAGTEETQYF.

This clonotype was seen many times. J is TRBJ1-6 and V is TRBV5-1; D might be TRBD1 (6 bases). The length of the CDR3 is 14 residues. Trimming stripped 0 bases from V and 13 bases from J, with 14 bases between. From germline, CDR1 is SGHRS and CDR2 YFSETQ. This chain's CDR3 is CASSLDPGAAPLHF. The CDR3 coding sequence is TGCGCCAGCAGCTTGGATCCAGGGGCTGCGCCCCTCCACTTT.

This clonotype was observed at least ten times. V gene TRBV20-1 combines with J gene TRBJ1-1; D perhaps matches TRBD1 (5 bases). V was pared by 3 bases and J by 4 bases, with 12 bases between. The CDR3 length is 13 residues. Germline lookup yields CDR1 DFQATT and CDR2 SNEGSKA (reference sequence). CDR3 loop: CSARHPGGTEAFF. The CDR3 DNA reads as TGCAGTGCTAGGCACCCCGGGGGCACTGAAGCTTTCTTT.

This clonotype has more than one count but fewer than ten. This chain connects TRBV3-1 to TRBJ1-5; D may be TRBD1 (6 bases). CDR3 size: 18 residues. Germline lookup yields CDR1 LGHDT and CDR2 YNNKEL (reference sequence). V was shortened by 1 base and J by 4 bases, with 20 bases between the two germline ends. CDR3 nucleotide sequence: TGTGCCAGCAGCCAAGGGGGATCTGGGGGCCGTGGGAATCAGCCCCAGCATTTT. Its protein product is CASSQGGSGGRGNQPQHF.

This clonotype was found many times. This chain joins TRBV29-1 and TRBJ1-2; TRBD1 might be the D (5 bases). Trimming removed 6 bases at V and 10 bases at J, with 18 bases between. The CDR3 covers 12 residues. Germline CDR1 SQVTM, CDR2 ANQGSEA. The CDR3 region is CSVSNQGASYTF. For the CDR3, the DNA is TGCAGCGTGTCGAACCAAGGGGCTTCCTACACCTTC.

The chain uses TRBV20-1 and TRBJ2-3; 7 bases map to TRBD1. CDR3 size: 13 residues. With 3 bases clipped from V and 6 bases from J, the junction kept 6 bases outside the gene matches. Germline CDR1 and CDR2: DFQATT and SNEGSKA (reference sequence). The CDR3 sequence: CSASRGGLDTQYF. The CDR3 DNA reads TGCAGTGCTAGTCGAGGGGGCCTCGATACGCAGTATTTT.

In this sample, this clonotype turned up many times. The chain has TRBV5-1 and TRBJ1-2, with D unresolved. CDR3 length: 13 amino acids. V was clipped by 0 bases and J by 2 bases, with 5 bases between them. CDR1 and CDR2 (germline): SGHRS, YFSETQ. Written as DNA, the CDR3 is TGCGCCAGCAGCTTGGAGGCGAACTATGGCTACACCTTC. Protein product: CASSLEANYGYTF. Supplemented by reference TRBV5-1 and TRBJ1-2, the full variable domain reads KAGVTQTPRYLIKTRGQQVTLSCSPISGHRSVSWYQQTPGQGLQFLFEYFSETQRNKGNFPGRFSGRQFSNSRSEMNVSTLELGDSALYLCASSLEANYGYTFGSGTRLTVV.

This clonotype has a count of ten or more. The chain has TRBV11-2 and TRBJ2-1; 15 nucleotides match TRBD2. Germline CDR1 and CDR2: SGHAT and FQNNGV. This CDR3 spans 18 amino acids. V trimming: 1 base; J trimming: 4 bases; junction bases outside the gene matches: 5. The CDR3 loop reads CASSLGTSGGARYNEQFF. Here the CDR3 DNA reads TGTGCCAGCAGCTTAGGGACTAGCGGGGGGGCGCGTTACAATGAGCAGTTCTTC. The full variable domain, its missing parts supplied by reference TRBV11-2 and TRBJ2-1, is EAGVAQSPRYKIIEKRQSVAFWCNPISGHATLYWYQQILGQGPKLLIQFQNNGVVDDSQLPKDRFSAERLKGVDSTLKIQPAKLEDSAVYLCASSLGTSGGARYNEQFFGPGTRLTVL.

This clonotype was seen ten or more times. The V and J genes are TRBV5-1 and TRBJ2-6; D gene uncertain. The CDR3 spans 18 residues. Germline V gives CDR1 SGHRS, CDR2 YFSETQ. Deletions cut 0 bases from V and 0 bases from J, with 13 bases between. CDR3 nucleotide sequence: TGCGCCAGCAGCTTGGGGCAGGTCGGCATCTCTGGGGCCAACGTCCTGACTTTC. This codes for CASSLGQVGISGANVLTF.

This clonotype came up many times. The rearrangement joins TRBV7-2 to TRBJ2-7; 7 nucleotides match TRBD2. The CDR3 length is 18 residues. V lost 3 bases, J lost 7 bases, and 21 bases stayed unmatched. Germline CDR1 reads SGHTA; CDR2 reads FQGNSA. CDR3 in amino acids: CASSFSAFVAGDSREQYF. The CDR3 DNA reads TGTGCCAGCAGCTTTTCGGCGTTCGTGGCGGGGGACTCTCGGGAGCAGTACTTC.

This clonotype was detected a few times. The chain combines TRBV20-1 with TRBJ1-1; D uncertain. The germline V and J ends were trimmed by 0 bases and 6 bases, with 17 bases remaining between them. Germline-derived CDR1 and CDR2 are DFQATT and SNEGSKA (reference sequence). The CDR3 runs 15 residues. Here the CDR3 reads CSARDPGGNSAEAFF. The CDR3 DNA reads as TGCAGTGCTAGAGATCCAGGCGGGAATTCGGCTGAAGCTTTCTTT.

This clonotype was detected many times. The chain links TRBV6-5 to TRBJ2-7; 8 bases line up with TRBD1. The CDR3 runs to 14 residues. Germline CDR1 MNHEY, CDR2 SVGAGI. V lost 3 bases, J lost 7 bases, and 8 bases stayed unmatched. The CDR3 region is CASSYWQGAYEQYF. For the CDR3, the DNA is TGTGCCAGCAGTTATTGGCAGGGGGCGTATGAGCAGTACTTC.

This chain connects TRBV11-2 to TRBJ2-3, with TRBD2 identical over 11 bases. Germline V gene data show CDR1 as SGHAT and CDR2 as FQNNGV. Losses at the gene ends were 5 bases for V and 4 bases for J; bases not matched to a gene: 17. CDR3 length: 19 amino acids. The CDR3 loop reads CASSRTGGLAGLRADTQYF. The CDR3, as DNA: TGTGCCAGCAGCCGCACCGGTGGACTAGCGGGCTTACGGGCAGATACGCAGTATTTT.

This clonotype was counted at least ten times. The chain couples TRBV20-1 to TRBJ2-2, with D possibly being TRBD1 (7 bases). There are 16 residues in the CDR3. CDR1 and CDR2 from the germline V gene are DFQATT and SNEGSKA (reference sequence). V was shortened by 3 bases and J by 3 bases, with 17 bases between the two germline ends. In DNA form, the CDR3 reads TGCAGTGCTAGGCTGAGTACAGGGGACTACACCGGGGAGCTGTTTTTT. Translated: CSARLSTGDYTGELFF.

This clonotype was seen many times. V gene TRBV5-1 combines with J gene TRBJ2-6; 7 bases line up with TRBD1. The CDR3 runs 16 residues. CDR1 is SGHRS, CDR2 YFSETQ, per germline. The J segment lost 2 bases and the V segment lost 0 bases, leaving 2 bases of the junction unmatched. The CDR3 coding sequence is TGCGCCAGCAGCTTGGTGACAGGGACTGGGGCCAACGTCCTGACTTTC. It codes for CASSLVTGTGANVLTF.

The table lists this clonotype with many counts. The genes are TRBV6-1 and TRBJ2-1, with TRBD2 identical over 8 bases. Per the germline V gene, CDR1 is MNHNS and CDR2 is SASEGT. With V trimmed by 5 bases and J by 3 bases, 9 bases remained unmatched. There are 16 residues in the CDR3. CDR3 loop: CASSRGQRGYYNEQFF. The DNA for the CDR3 is TGTGCCAGCAGTCGGGGGCAGCGGGGGTACTACAATGAGCAGTTCTTC.

There are many counts of this clonotype. This chain joins TRBV20-1 and TRBJ1-1; D gene ambiguous. Trimming stripped 3 bases from V and 1 base from J, with 12 bases between. This CDR3 has 14 amino acids. From germline, CDR1 is DFQATT and CDR2 SNEGSKA (reference sequence). The CDR3 bases are TGCAGTGCTAGGGCCCTCGGAAGGAACACTGAAGCTTTCTTT. Translated: CSARALGRNTEAFF.

This clonotype was seen ten or more times. This sequence joins TRBV4-1 and TRBJ1-2, with D possibly being TRBD1 (6 bases). The germline V gene encodes CDR1 MGHRA and CDR2 YSYEKL. Trimming removed 6 bases at V and 3 bases at J, with 14 bases between. The CDR3 sequence is 14 residues long. CDR3 bases: TGCGCCAGCAGTCACCCAGGGGCTCACTATGGCTACACCTTC. This encodes CASSHPGAHYGYTF.

A few counts support this clonotype. J is TRBJ1-6 and V is TRBV30; no clear D. The germline V and J ends were trimmed by 2 bases and 4 bases, with 9 bases remaining between them. CDR1 is GTSNPN and CDR2 is SVGIG in the germline V gene (reference sequence). The CDR3 has 14 amino acids. DNA for the CDR3: TGTGCCTGGAGTCGGTCGCGTTATAATTCACCCCTCCACTTT. This codes for CAWSRSRYNSPLHF. The full variable domain, rest sourced from reference TRBV30 and TRBJ1-6, is SQTIHQWPATLVQPVGSPLSLECTVEGTSNPNLYWYRQAAGRGLQLLFYSVGIGQISSEVPQNLSASRPQDRQFILSSKKLLLSDSGFYLCAWSRSRYNSPLHFGNGTRLTVT.

At least ten counts were recorded for this clonotype. This sequence joins TRBV7-2 and TRBJ2-3; D gene uncertain. Between the trimmed V and J ends, which lost 1 base and 0 bases, there was a span of 11 bases. Germline loops: CDR1 SGHTA, CDR2 FQGNSA. This CDR3 is 16 amino acids long. CDR3 DNA: TGTGCCAGCAGCTTAGAGGTGGGGTCGAGCACAGATACGCAGTATTTT. This translates into CASSLEVGSSTDTQYF.

This clonotype was observed many times. The chain has TRBV20-1 and TRBJ1-5; D is unclear. The CDR3 is made up of 14 amino acids. V lost 3 bases and J 0 bases, leaving 9 bases between the germline ends. Germline CDR1 and CDR2: DFQATT and SNEGSKA (reference sequence). CDR3 in DNA: TGCAGTGCTAGGGCCAGTTATAGCAATCAGCCCCAGCATTTT. It codes for CSARASYSNQPQHF.

For this clonotype: This may be a read error, as it is one base from a much larger clone. This rearrangement joins TRBV13 to TRBJ2-7; D unresolved. Trimming pared 0 bases from V and 6 bases from J, leaving 12 bases between. This CDR3 has 14 residues. CDR1 is PRHDT and CDR2 is FYEKMQ in the germline V gene (reference sequence). This CDR3 is CASSLGHGVSEQYF. The CDR3 nucleotides are TGTGCCAGCAGCTTAGGCCATGGGGTTAGCGAGCAGTACTTC.

Ten or more counts support this clonotype. The J gene is TRBJ2-5, the V gene TRBV5-6; 7 bases line up with TRBD2. V lost 1 base to trimming and J lost 1 base; unmatched junction nucleotides: 1. Germline CDR1 reads SGHDT; CDR2 reads YYEEEE. The CDR3 runs to 14 residues. Here the CDR3 DNA reads TGTGCCAGCAGCTTGTGGGGGGGCCAAGAGACCCAGTACTTC. This translates into CASSLWGGQETQYF. Looking up the rest from reference TRBV5-6 and TRBJ2-5 gives the full variable domain: DAGVTQSPTHLIKTRGQQVTLRCSPKSGHDTVSWYQQALGQGPQFIFQYYEEEERQRGNFPDRFSGHQFPNYSSELNVNALLLGDSALYLCASSLWGGQETQYFGPGTRLLVL.